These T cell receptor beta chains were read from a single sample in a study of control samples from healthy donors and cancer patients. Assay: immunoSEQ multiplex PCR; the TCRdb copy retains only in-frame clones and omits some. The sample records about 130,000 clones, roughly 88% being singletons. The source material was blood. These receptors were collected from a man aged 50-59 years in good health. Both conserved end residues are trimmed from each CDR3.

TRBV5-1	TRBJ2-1	ASSFAGPPYEQF
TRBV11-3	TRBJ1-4	ASSLYGTGDEKLF
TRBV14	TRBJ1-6	ASSRDDRISSPLH
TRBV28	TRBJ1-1	ASMGLVNTEAF
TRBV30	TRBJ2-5	AWTVLEKGKTQY
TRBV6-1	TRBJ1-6	ASSERRQGPSPLH
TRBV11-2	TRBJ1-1	ASSLQGKAF
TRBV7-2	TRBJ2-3	ASSPFSSSTDTQY
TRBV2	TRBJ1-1	ASTRQYRTEAF
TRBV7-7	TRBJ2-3	ASSPGNSNTDTQY
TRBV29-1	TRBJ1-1	SVEVRGRASEAF
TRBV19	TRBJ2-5	ASSMMGGKETQY
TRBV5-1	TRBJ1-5	ASSLEGMYSNQPQH
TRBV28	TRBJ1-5	ASSFPDRVVEPQH
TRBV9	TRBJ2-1	ASSVADGEEQF
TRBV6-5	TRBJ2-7	ASSDRAYEQY
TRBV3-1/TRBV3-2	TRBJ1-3	ASSQDLWGQGPGNTIY
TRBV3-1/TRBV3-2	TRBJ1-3	ASSQDGSSGNTIY
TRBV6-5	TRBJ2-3	ASSYRRQSTDTQY
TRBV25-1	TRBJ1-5	ASTSGNQPQH
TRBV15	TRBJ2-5	ATSGFPREEETQY
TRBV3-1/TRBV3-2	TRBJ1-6	ASSQPGQYNSPLH
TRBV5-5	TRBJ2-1	ASSLTQDNEQF
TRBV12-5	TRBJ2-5	ASRQSGGGETQY
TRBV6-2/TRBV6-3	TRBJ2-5	ASSYYGLETQY
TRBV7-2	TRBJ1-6	ASSLRGNAGTLNSPLH
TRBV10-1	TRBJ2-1	ASSEMRGHEQF
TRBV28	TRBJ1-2	ASSAPGGDGYT
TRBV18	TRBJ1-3	ASSPPNQPQGREGTGNTIY
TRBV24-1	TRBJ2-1	ATSDSQIEKEQF
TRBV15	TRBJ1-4	ATSRDIFANEKLF
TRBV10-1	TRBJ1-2	ASSESGGYGYT
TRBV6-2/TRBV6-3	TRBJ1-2	ASSWAGYNGYT
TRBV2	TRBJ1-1	ASSEISTEAF
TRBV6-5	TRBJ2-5	ASSYVGLQETQY
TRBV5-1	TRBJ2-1	ASSLAGTGRGNEQF
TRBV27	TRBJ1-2	ASSPSRAGGLGGYT
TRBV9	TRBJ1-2	ASSVFLGESYT
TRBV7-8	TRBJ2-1	ASSSSGGRIGEQF
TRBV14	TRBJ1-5	ASSQGGQGARVGNQPQH
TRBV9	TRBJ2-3	ASSVEPRRDTQY
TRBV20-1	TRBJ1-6	SASLSLETPLH
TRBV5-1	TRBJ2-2	ASSLGRDRKNTGELF
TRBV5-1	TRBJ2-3	ASSLENYSTDTQY
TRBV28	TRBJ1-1	ASSSRWDTRNTEAF
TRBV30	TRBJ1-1	AWSGQREAF
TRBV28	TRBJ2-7	ASIKGQGFSEQY
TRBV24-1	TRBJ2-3	ATSDIHGKQY
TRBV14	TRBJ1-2	ASSQNRAGGEGYT
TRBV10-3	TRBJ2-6	AISSLDRTGANVLT
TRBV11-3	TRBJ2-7	ASSLGQDPYEQY
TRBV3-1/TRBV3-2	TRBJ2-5	ASSPGTSGGAEETQY
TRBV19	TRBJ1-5	ASSKGWGQPQH
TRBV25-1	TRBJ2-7	ASRDSGTPSYEQY
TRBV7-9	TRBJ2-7	ASSLNPGSY